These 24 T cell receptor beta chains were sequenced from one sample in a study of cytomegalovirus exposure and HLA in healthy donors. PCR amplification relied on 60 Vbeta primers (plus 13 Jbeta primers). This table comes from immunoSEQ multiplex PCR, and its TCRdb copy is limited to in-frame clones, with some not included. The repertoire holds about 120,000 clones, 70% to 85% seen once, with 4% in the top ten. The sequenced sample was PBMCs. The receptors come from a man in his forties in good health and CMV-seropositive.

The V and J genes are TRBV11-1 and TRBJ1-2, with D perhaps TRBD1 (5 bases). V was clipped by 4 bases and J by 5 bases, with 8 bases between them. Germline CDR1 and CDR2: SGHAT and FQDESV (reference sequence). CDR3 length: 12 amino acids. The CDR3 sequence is CASSSPGYGYTF. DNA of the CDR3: TGTGCCAGCAGCTCTCCAGGGTATGGCTACACCTTC.

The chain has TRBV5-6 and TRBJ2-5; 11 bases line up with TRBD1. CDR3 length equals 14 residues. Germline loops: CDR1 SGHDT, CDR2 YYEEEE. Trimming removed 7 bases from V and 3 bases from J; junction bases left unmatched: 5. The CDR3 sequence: CASGQGAGEETQYF. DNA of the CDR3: TGTGCCAGCGGACAGGGGGCGGGAGAAGAGACCCAGTACTTC.

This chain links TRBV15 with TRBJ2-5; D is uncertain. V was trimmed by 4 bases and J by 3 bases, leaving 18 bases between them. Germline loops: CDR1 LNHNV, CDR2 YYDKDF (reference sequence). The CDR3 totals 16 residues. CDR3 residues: CATSNSVEPREETQYF. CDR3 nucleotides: TGTGCCACCAGCAATTCCGTTGAGCCACGGGAAGAGACCCAGTACTTC.

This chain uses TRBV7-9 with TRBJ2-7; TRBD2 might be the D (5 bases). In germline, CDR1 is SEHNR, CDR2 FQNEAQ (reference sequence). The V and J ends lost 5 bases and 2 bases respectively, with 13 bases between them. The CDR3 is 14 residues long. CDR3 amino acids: CASSRPSYPYEQYF. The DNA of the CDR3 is TGTGCCAGCAGCCGCCCTAGCTACCCCTACGAGCAGTACTTC.

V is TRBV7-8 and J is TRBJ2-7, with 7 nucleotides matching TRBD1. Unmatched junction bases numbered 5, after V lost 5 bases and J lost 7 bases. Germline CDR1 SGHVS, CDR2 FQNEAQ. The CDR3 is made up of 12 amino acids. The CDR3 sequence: CASSPTGDEQYF. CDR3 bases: TGTGCCAGCAGCCCCACAGGGGATGAGCAGTACTTC.

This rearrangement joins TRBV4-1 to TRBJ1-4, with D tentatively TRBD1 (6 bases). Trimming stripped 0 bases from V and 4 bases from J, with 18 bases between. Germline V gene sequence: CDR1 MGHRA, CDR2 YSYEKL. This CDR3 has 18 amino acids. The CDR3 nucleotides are TGCGCCAGCAGCCAAGAGGTACAGGGAAATCTCCTTAATGAAAAACTGTTTTTT. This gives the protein CASSQEVQGNLLNEKLFF.

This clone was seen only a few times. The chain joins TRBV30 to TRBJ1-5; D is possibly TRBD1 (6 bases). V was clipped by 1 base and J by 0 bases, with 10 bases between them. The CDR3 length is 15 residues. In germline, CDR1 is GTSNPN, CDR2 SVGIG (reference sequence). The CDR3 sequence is CAWSGGGYSNQPQHF. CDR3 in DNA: TGTGCCTGGAGTGGAGGGGGTTATAGCAATCAGCCCCAGCATTTT.

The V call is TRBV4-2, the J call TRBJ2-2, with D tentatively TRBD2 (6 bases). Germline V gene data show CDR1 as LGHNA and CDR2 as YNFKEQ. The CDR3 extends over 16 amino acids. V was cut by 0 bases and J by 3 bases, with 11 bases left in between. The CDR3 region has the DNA TGTGCCAGCAGCCAAGATGGAGGGCCGTACACCGGGGAGCTGTTTTTT. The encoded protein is CASSQDGGPYTGELFF.

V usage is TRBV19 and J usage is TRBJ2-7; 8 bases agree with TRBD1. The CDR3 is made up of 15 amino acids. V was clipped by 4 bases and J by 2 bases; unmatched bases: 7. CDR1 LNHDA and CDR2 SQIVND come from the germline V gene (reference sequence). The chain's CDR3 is CASSTPGGNTYEQYF. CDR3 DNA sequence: TGTGCCAGTAGTACCCCAGGGGGCAACACCTACGAGCAGTACTTC.

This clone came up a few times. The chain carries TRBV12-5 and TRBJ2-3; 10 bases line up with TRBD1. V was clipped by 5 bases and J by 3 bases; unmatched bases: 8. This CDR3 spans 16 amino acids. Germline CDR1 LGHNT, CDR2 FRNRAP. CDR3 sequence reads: CASGNDRGQETDTQYF. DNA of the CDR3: TGTGCTAGTGGTAACGACAGGGGGCAGGAGACAGATACGCAGTATTTT.

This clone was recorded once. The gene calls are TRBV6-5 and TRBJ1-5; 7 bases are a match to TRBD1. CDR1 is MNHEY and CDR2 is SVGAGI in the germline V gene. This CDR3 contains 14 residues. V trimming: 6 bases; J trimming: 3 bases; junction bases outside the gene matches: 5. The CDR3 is CASSPDRANQPQHF. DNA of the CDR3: TGTGCCAGCAGCCCCGACAGGGCCAATCAGCCCCAGCATTTT.

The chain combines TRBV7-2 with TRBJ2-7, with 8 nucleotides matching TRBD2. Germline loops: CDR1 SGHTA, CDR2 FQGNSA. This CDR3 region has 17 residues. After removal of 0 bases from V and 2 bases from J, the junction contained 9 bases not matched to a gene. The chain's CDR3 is CASSLAHRTSSPYEQYF. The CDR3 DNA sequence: TGTGCCAGCAGCTTAGCGCATAGGACTAGCTCCCCCTACGAGCAGTACTTC.

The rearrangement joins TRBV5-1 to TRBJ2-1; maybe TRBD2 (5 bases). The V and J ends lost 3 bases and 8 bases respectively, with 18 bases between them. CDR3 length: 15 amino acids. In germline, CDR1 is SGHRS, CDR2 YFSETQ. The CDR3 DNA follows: TGCGCCAGCAGCTCAAGGTCCCGGGCGGGCGATGAGCAGTTCTTC. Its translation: CASSSRSRAGDEQFF.

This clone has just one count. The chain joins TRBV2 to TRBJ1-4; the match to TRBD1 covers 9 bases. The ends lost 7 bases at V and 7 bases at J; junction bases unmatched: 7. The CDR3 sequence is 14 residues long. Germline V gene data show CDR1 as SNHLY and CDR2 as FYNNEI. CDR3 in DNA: TGTGCCAGCAACGCGGGACAGGGCGGTGAAAAACTGTTTTTT. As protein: CASNAGQGGEKLFF.

CDR3 DNA: TGTGCCAGCAGTGGGGGCAGTCGAACTGAAGCTTTCTTT. Its protein is CASSGGSRTEAFF. This chain uses TRBV2 with TRBJ1-1; D perhaps matches TRBD1 (5 bases). Per germline, CDR1 SNHLY and CDR2 FYNNEI. The CDR3 loop spans 13 amino acids. The V and J ends lost 4 bases and 5 bases respectively, with 11 bases between them.

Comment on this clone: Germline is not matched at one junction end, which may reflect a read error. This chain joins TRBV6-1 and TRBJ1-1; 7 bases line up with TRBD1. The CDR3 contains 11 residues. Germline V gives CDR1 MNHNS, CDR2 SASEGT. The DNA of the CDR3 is TGTGCTAGCACCAGACAGGGTCCAGCTTTCTTT. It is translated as CASTRQGPAFF.

CDR3 region: CASTRQGTNRNQPQHF. In DNA form, the CDR3 reads TGTGCCAGCACCAGACAGGGAACGAATCGTAATCAGCCCCAGCATTTT. V is TRBV28 and J is TRBJ1-5, with TRBD1 matching over 7 bases. V dropped 7 bases and J dropped 4; count of bases not matched to a gene: 13. The V gene's germline CDR1 is MDHEN and CDR2 SYDVKM. This CDR3 is built from 16 residues. Based on the CDR3 plus reference TRBV28 and TRBJ1-5, the full variable domain is DVKVTQSSRYLVKRTGEKVFLECVQDMDHENMFWYRQDPGLGLRLIYFSYDVKMKEKGDIPEGYSVSREKKERFSLILESASTNQTSMYLCASTRQGTNRNQPQHFGDGTRLSIL.

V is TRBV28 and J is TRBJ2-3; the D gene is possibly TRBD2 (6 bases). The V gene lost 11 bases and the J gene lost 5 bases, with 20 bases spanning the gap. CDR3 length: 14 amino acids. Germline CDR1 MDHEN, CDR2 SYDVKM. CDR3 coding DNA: TGTGCCGGTTCCCGCCGGGAGCTTAAAGATACGCAGTATTTT. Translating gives CAGSRRELKDTQYF.

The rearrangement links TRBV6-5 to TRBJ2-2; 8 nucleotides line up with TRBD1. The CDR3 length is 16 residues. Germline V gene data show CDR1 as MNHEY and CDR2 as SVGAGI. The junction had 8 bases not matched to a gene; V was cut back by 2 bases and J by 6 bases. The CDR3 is CASSYGARGQAGELFF. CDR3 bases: TGTGCCAGCAGTTACGGCGCCAGGGGGCAGGCCGGGGAGCTGTTTTTT.

The CDR3 spells CASSPPGQVKEQYF. The CDR3 coding sequence is TGTGCCAGCAGCCCACCGGGACAAGTAAAGGAGCAGTACTTC. The rearrangement links TRBV28 to TRBJ2-7, with D perhaps TRBD1 (6 bases). The V gene lost 6 bases and the J gene lost 7 bases, with 19 bases spanning the gap. Germline values: CDR1 MDHEN, CDR2 SYDVKM. The CDR3 runs to 14 residues.

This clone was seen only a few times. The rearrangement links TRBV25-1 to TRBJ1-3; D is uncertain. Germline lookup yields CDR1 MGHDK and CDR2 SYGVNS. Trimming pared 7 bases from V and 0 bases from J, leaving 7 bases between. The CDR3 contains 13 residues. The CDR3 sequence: CASKTVSGNTIYF. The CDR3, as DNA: TGTGCCAGCAAAACAGTCTCTGGAAACACCATATATTTT.

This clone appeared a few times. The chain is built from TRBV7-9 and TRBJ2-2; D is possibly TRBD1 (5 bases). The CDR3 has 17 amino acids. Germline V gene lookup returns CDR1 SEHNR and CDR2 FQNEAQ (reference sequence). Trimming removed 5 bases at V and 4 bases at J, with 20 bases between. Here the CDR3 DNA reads TGTGCCAGCAGCCCAGCGTTTGGGGCGCGAGGCACCGGGGAGCTGTTTTTT. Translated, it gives CASSPAFGARGTGELFF.

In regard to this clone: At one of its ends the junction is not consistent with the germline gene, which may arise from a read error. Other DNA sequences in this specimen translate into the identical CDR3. The chain's CDR3 is CASSEGQGAYGYTF. The DNA for the CDR3 is TGTGCCAGCAGCGAAGGACAGGGGGCATATGGCTACACCTTC. The chain employs TRBV6-1 and TRBJ1-2; 11 bases fit TRBD1. This CDR3 has 14 amino acids. In germline, CDR1 is MNHNS, CDR2 SASEGT.

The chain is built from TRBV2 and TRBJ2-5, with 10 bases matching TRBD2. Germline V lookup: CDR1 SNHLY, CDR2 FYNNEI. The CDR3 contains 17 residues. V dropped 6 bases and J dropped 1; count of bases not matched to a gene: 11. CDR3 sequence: CASRQRGLAGVQETQYF. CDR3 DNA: TGTGCCAGCAGACAAAGAGGCCTAGCGGGGGTCCAAGAGACCCAGTACTTC.